These T cell receptor beta chains were read from a single sample in a study of T cells after posttransplantation cyclophosphamide. Produced via immunoSEQ multiplex PCR; TCRdb's table is partial and in-frame only. Listed here are nearly 25,000 clones without any singletons, the top ten holding about 4.2%. The sequencing input was PBMCs. The receptors originated from a woman in her forties or fifties in good health, CMV-negative, and a related stem cell transplant donor. CDR3s leave out the opening cysteine and the closing phenylalanine or tryptophan. Fields, in order: D gene, V gene, CDR3 protein. D genes are given only for firm matches.

TRBD2 | TRBV5-4 | ASSLGLAGGPITGELF
TRBD1 | TRBV6-5 | ASRIVQGGGTEAF
NA | TRBV5-1 | ASSLSLTRSYEQY
NA | TRBV5-5 | ASSSVSGGFQETQY
TRBD1 | TRBV10-3 | AISDATGATLMNTEAF
NA | TRBV19 | ASSNDRSDTQY
NA | TRBV7-2 | ASSLVGGLWSGELF
TRBD2 | TRBV7-8 | ASSLTSGGTYEQY
NA | TRBV6-4 | ASSDRGGNEQF
TRBD1 | TRBV4-3 | ASSPRDSTYNEQF
NA | TRBV7-9 | ASSLNNQPQH
TRBD1 | TRBV5-5 | ASSPRGSPLH
NA | TRBV10-3 | AISLNNEQF
TRBD2 | TRBV27 | ASSSYGRGDEQF
NA | TRBV5-1 | ASSSSGSSYEQY
TRBD1 | TRBV6-1 | ASNIGQGARPQH
TRBD2 | TRBV28 | ASRRPTSGRWDEQF
NA | TRBV5-1 | ASSPLDTYGYT
TRBD2 | TRBV6-5 | ASSYSGLADFYEQY
TRBD2 | TRBV6-4 | ASSDSGTSGGDTQY
TRBD1 | TRBV11-2 | ASSSLGGQATTKQETQY
NA | TRBV7-9 | ASSHQGFTSYNEQF
TRBD1 | TRBV29-1 | SGITGTVYNEQF
TRBD1 | TRBV5-8 | ASSFGTGGYYEQY
TRBD2 | TRBV6-5 | ASSYSGQGGTYEQY
NA | TRBV5-4 | ASSHRSSYNEQF
TRBD1 | TRBV6-1 | AISENRGGNQPQH
NA | TRBV2 | ASSDSSSGANVLT
NA | TRBV20-1 | SAPLSYEQY
TRBD1 | TRBV2 | ASSGGGQGAKNIQY
NA | TRBV2 | ASSLSTDTQY
TRBD2 | TRBV7-8 | ASSEVAAGTYNEQF
TRBD1 | TRBV7-9 | ASSLRDRGKLNQPQH
NA | TRBV5-4 | ASSQDGAVNQPQH
TRBD1 | TRBV9 | ASSFTGDYGYT
NA | TRBV2 | ASSDQLSSSGNTIY
NA | TRBV18 | ASSPLERKRSSPLH
TRBD1 | TRBV19 | ASSYLQTGGAGYGYT
NA | TRBV19 | ASSIRQQGTDTQY
TRBD1 | TRBV19 | ASRRGQGHEQY
NA | TRBV10-3 | AISRGLGANVLT
NA | TRBV4-1 | ASSQGRLDGYT
NA | TRBV9 | ASSVAEDPYSPLH
NA | TRBV7-2 | ASSLAGSATPYEQY
NA | TRBV7-2 | ASSLWGRGSGNTIY
TRBD1 | TRBV6-1 | ASSDRGNGYT
TRBD2 | TRBV7-9 | ASRGDGGGEEELF
NA | TRBV6-1 | ASSEGPGAGYEQY
NA | TRBV7-2 | ASSPGFSGANVLT
NA | TRBV4-2 | ASSQEGANYGYT